This section outlines one T cell receptor beta chain sequence together with its context. Its specificity is unknown. The record originates from a study of cytomegalovirus exposure and HLA in healthy donors. Study observations and caveats: Reportedly, a later analysis found an Asian-associated ancestry cluster had fewer N-insertions than the roughly 700-donor mean.

This CDR3 is built from 12 residues. The germline V and J ends were trimmed by 6 bases and 4 bases, with 4 bases remaining between them. Germline V gene lookup returns CDR1 KGHSH and CDR2 LQKENI. PCR was performed using 60 Vbeta and 13 Jbeta primers. Libraries were prepared by immunoSEQ multiplex PCR; TCRdb keeps only in-frame clonotypes and omits some of them. The table shows over 110,000 clones, with roughly 80% occurring only once. The specimen sequenced was PBMCs. This chain connects TRBV18 to TRBJ2-6, with D hard to call. This clonotype was sampled from a female donor in good health and CMV-seronegative. The CDR3, as DNA: TGTGCCAGCTCTCTGGGGGCCAACGTCCTGACTTTC. Its protein product is CASSLGANVLTF.